This T cell receptor (beta chain) derives from a study of vaccination and CD4 T cells after COVID-19. Study-wide background: Between diagnosis and the drawing of post-COVID samples lay a median approximately 94 days (range 35 to 161).

Each CDR3 protein gets one entry after TCRdb re-called the PCR reads with MiXCR. The sample carries approximately 36,000 distinct CDR3 sequences, around 39% recorded once. Study-wide results and limits: Convalescent patients had a median roughly 85% of post-vaccine SARS-CoV-2-reactive clones that were detected only after vaccination, not before it.

Time point specified: late sampling 161 to 241 days after vaccination in a few convalescent patients. Of note for this clonotype: Its antigen remains unknown.

The sequence derives from a human donor who had recovered from COVID-19. The material was CD4+ T cells from blood, obtained about 7 months after SARS-CoV-2 vaccination.

DNA for the CDR3: TGCAGTGCTAGAGATTGGCAGTCGAGCTCCTACAATGAGCAGTTCTTC. Translating gives CSARDWQSSSYNEQFF. The chain has TRBV20-1 and TRBJ2-1; D ambiguous. The CDR3 is made up of 16 amino acids. The V and J ends lost 0 bases and 0 bases respectively, with 12 bases between them. The V gene's germline CDR1 is DFQATT and CDR2 SNEGSKA (reference sequence).